Each of the 29 T cell receptor beta chains below was sequenced from the same sample in a study of technical replicates of blood from a few donors. TCRdb's table, derived via immunoSEQ multiplex PCR, lists solely in-frame clones and lacks some. The sample includes about 73,000 clones, 93% of them seen just once. Sequences were obtained from T cells isolated from PBMCs. The source is a human donor in good health.

The J gene is TRBJ1-2, the V gene TRBV11-2, with D perhaps TRBD1 (5 bases). The CDR3 is made up of 15 amino acids. From germline, CDR1 is SGHAT and CDR2 FQNNGV. The germline V and J ends were trimmed by 4 bases and 5 bases, with 17 bases remaining between them. The CDR3 region is CASSSLLGRGYGYTF. The CDR3 bases are TGTGCCAGCAGCTCATTGCTTGGGAGGGGATATGGCTACACCTTC.

This sequence joins TRBV7-9 and TRBJ2-2; TRBD2 aligns across 14 bases. Trimming took 3 bases from V and 0 from J; bases not matched to a gene: 3. The CDR3 extends over 18 amino acids. Germline lookup yields CDR1 SEHNR and CDR2 FQNEAQ (reference sequence). In nucleotides, the CDR3 is TGTGCCAGCAGCTTGGGACTAGCGGGGGTTTCGAACACCGGGGAGCTGTTTTTT. Amino acid sequence: CASSLGLAGVSNTGELFF.

This clone appeared once. The chain couples TRBV10-1 to TRBJ2-3; TRBD2 is a possible D gene (5 bases). This CDR3 spans 15 amino acids. V was clipped by 2 bases and J by 0 bases, with 9 bases between them. The germline gives CDR1 WNHNN, CDR2 SYGVQD (reference sequence). The CDR3 loop is CASSEERPSTDTQYF. The CDR3, as DNA: TGCGCCAGCAGTGAGGAGCGGCCTAGCACAGATACGCAGTATTTT.

V is TRBV4-1 and J is TRBJ2-4, with 7 bases lining up with TRBD1. Unmatched junction bases numbered 1, after V lost 2 bases and J lost 3 bases. The CDR3 runs 14 residues. Germline CDR1 MGHRA, CDR2 YSYEKL. In nucleotides, the CDR3 is TGCGCCAGCAGCCAAAGGGACAGCAAAAACATTCAGTACTTC. Its translation is CASSQRDSKNIQYF.

J is TRBJ2-2 and V is TRBV5-4, with D uncertain. The CDR3 has 12 residues. CDR1 SGHNT and CDR2 YYREEE come from the germline V gene (reference sequence). V lost 4 bases, J lost 4 bases, and 5 bases lay in between. The CDR3 loop is CASSPSTGELFF. The CDR3 region has the DNA TGTGCCAGCAGCCCTAGCACCGGGGAGCTGTTTTTT.

The chain has TRBV12-5 and TRBJ2-2; D perhaps matches TRBD1 (5 bases). CDR3 size: 14 residues. The germline V gene encodes CDR1 LGHNT and CDR2 FRNRAP. Trimming cost V 2 bases and J 4 bases, with 8 bases left between them. The CDR3 loop reads CASGLRTSTGELFF. The CDR3 DNA sequence: TGTGCTAGTGGTTTGAGGACAAGCACCGGGGAGCTGTTTTTT.

This clone was observed once. This chain uses TRBV5-1 with TRBJ2-7, with D tentatively TRBD2 (7 bases). The V end lost 0 bases, the J end lost 5 bases, and 15 bases lay between the germline ends. The CDR3 covers 15 residues. CDR1 is SGHRS and CDR2 is YFSETQ in the germline V gene. The CDR3 reads CASSLVGGAVNEQYF. The DNA for the CDR3 is TGCGCCAGCAGCTTGGTGGGGGGGGCCGTCAACGAGCAGTACTTC.

CDR3 sequence reads: CASSAHRTVGTEAFF. DNA of the CDR3: TGTGCCAGCAGTGCCCATCGGACAGTGGGCACTGAAGCTTTCTTT. V gene TRBV6-1 combines with J gene TRBJ1-1; a weak D match, TRBD1 (6 bases). V lost 4 bases to trimming and J lost 4 bases, with 16 bases between them. This CDR3 spans 15 amino acids. Germline-derived CDR1 and CDR2 are MNHNS and SASEGT.

The genes are TRBV6-4 and TRBJ2-1, with 9 bases matching TRBD1. The CDR3 is 17 amino acids. V dropped 6 bases and J dropped 0; count of bases not matched to a gene: 9. The germline V gene encodes CDR1 MRHNA and CDR2 SNTAGT. CDR3 DNA: TGTGCCAGCAGCCCAATGACAGGGGGGTCCTCCTACAATGAGCAGTTCTTC. Translation: CASSPMTGGSSYNEQFF.

This chain joins TRBV2 and TRBJ2-7; 7 positions agree with TRBD1. Trimming removed 3 bases from V and 1 base from J; junction bases left unmatched: 9. Germline CDR1 is SNHLY and CDR2 is FYNNEI. The length of the CDR3 is 16 residues. In DNA form, the CDR3 reads TGTGCCAGCAGTGAGCTAGGGCAGGGGGTTTCCTACGAGCAGTACTTC. Its translation is CASSELGQGVSYEQYF.

The chain links TRBV10-3 to TRBJ1-2; the match to TRBD1 covers 7 bases. The germline V gene has CDR1 ENHRY and CDR2 SYGVKD. The J segment lost 2 bases and the V segment lost 3 bases, leaving 12 bases of the junction unmatched. The CDR3 has 17 amino acids. CDR3 sequence reads: CAISEQGSKYYNYGYTF. CDR3 DNA: TGTGCCATCAGTGAACAGGGGAGCAAATACTACAACTATGGCTACACCTTC.

The V and J genes are TRBV4-1 and TRBJ2-2; D gene unclear. Trimming removed 1 base at V and 1 base at J, with 7 bases between. Per the germline V gene, CDR1 is MGHRA and CDR2 is YSYEKL. The CDR3 extends over 15 amino acids. The CDR3: CASSQVQMNTGELFF. CDR3 bases: TGCGCCAGCAGCCAAGTTCAAATGAACACCGGGGAGCTGTTTTTT.

This chain joins TRBV28 and TRBJ2-7; tentatively, D is TRBD1 (6 bases). V was pared by 5 bases and J by 0 bases, with 11 bases between. CDR3 length equals 14 residues. CDR1 is MDHEN and CDR2 is SYDVKM in the germline V gene. The CDR3 protein is CASSKLDSSYEQYF. In nucleotides, the CDR3 is TGTGCCAGCAGTAAGCTGGACAGCTCCTACGAGCAGTACTTC.

This chain joins TRBV5-6 and TRBJ1-5; 7 bases match TRBD1. The germline V gene has CDR1 SGHDT and CDR2 YYEEEE. With 7 bases clipped from V and 0 bases from J, the junction kept 16 bases outside the gene matches. The CDR3 is made up of 18 amino acids. The CDR3 bases are TGTGCCAGCGGTTTGACGGACAGGTGGGGATATAGCAATCAGCCCCAGCATTTT. It encodes CASGLTDRWGYSNQPQHF.

The chain is built from TRBV28 and TRBJ2-7; unclear D gene. Trimming removed 1 base at V and 6 bases at J, with 7 bases between. The CDR3 consists of 12 residues. The germline V gene has CDR1 MDHEN and CDR2 SYDVKM. The DNA for the CDR3 is TGTGCCAGCAGTTTATCGGGTTTCGAGCAGTACTTC. Protein: CASSLSGFEQYF. Based on the CDR3 plus reference TRBV28 and TRBJ2-7, the full variable domain is DVKVTQSSRYLVKRTGEKVFLECVQDMDHENMFWYRQDPGLGLRLIYFSYDVKMKEKGDIPEGYSVSREKKERFSLILESASTNQTSMYLCASSLSGFEQYFGPGTRLTVT.

This chain uses TRBV11-3 with TRBJ1-4; TRBD1 matches at 7 bases. The CDR3 has 14 residues. CDR1 is SGHNT, CDR2 YENEEA, per germline. V shed 5 bases, J shed 5 bases, and the junction held 5 bases outside the gene matches. CDR3 sequence reads: CASSPGQSNEKLFF. The CDR3 DNA reads as TGTGCCAGCAGCCCGGGACAGAGCAATGAAAAACTGTTTTTT.

The chain combines TRBV4-1 with TRBJ2-2, with D unresolved. The CDR3 is 13 amino acids. Germline CDR1 is MGHRA and CDR2 is YSYEKL. Trimming left V 4 bases short and J 5 bases short, with 8 bases between. CDR3 sequence reads: CASSRQRTGELFF. Here the CDR3 DNA reads TGCGCCAGCAGCCGGCAGCGAACCGGGGAGCTGTTTTTT.

The V gene is TRBV28, the J gene TRBJ2-1; no firm D call. V lost 2 bases, J lost 2 bases, and 10 bases lay in between. The CDR3 is 15 residues long. Germline values: CDR1 MDHEN, CDR2 SYDVKM. CDR3 residues: CASSLGRMTYNEQFF. The CDR3 region has the DNA TGTGCCAGCAGTTTAGGCAGGATGACCTACAATGAGCAGTTCTTC. Variable domain in full (rest from reference TRBV28 and TRBJ2-1): DVKVTQSSRYLVKRTGEKVFLECVQDMDHENMFWYRQDPGLGLRLIYFSYDVKMKEKGDIPEGYSVSREKKERFSLILESASTNQTSMYLCASSLGRMTYNEQFFGPGTRLTVL.

This sequence joins TRBV5-1 and TRBJ2-7, with D possibly matching TRBD1 (6 bases). The CDR3 spans 13 residues. Trimming left V 2 bases short and J 7 bases short, with 13 bases between. Per germline, CDR1 SGHRS and CDR2 YFSETQ. For the CDR3, the DNA is TGCGCCAGCAGCTTACAGGGTTTATGGGAGCAGTACTTC. Protein: CASSLQGLWEQYF.

The V and J genes are TRBV7-9 and TRBJ2-1; 14 bases map to TRBD2. The CDR3 contains 16 residues. V shed 5 bases, J shed 4 bases, and the junction held 4 bases outside the gene matches. Germline V gives CDR1 SEHNR, CDR2 FQNEAQ (reference sequence). In nucleotides, the CDR3 is TGTGCCAGCAGCCATGGGACTAGCGGGGGTTACAATGAGCAGTTCTTC. Its translation is CASSHGTSGGYNEQFF.

The rearrangement links TRBV6-5 to TRBJ2-1; 10 positions match TRBD2. The V segment lost 4 bases and the J segment 0 bases; nucleotides outside the gene matches: 3. This CDR3 is 16 amino acids long. The V gene's germline CDR1 is MNHEY and CDR2 SVGAGI. CDR3 sequence reads: CASSWTSGSSYNEQFF. In nucleotides, the CDR3 is TGTGCCAGCAGTTGGACTAGCGGAAGCTCCTACAATGAGCAGTTCTTC.

This chain uses TRBV19 with TRBJ2-1; 8 bases line up with TRBD1. This CDR3 has 12 amino acids. Germline V lookup: CDR1 LNHDA, CDR2 SQIVND (reference sequence). Unmatched junction bases numbered 1, after V lost 6 bases and J lost 6 bases. This CDR3 reads CASRTGGNEQFF. The DNA for the CDR3 is TGTGCCAGTAGAACAGGGGGCAATGAGCAGTTCTTC.

The chain carries TRBV6-5 and TRBJ2-2, with a tentative D call TRBD2 (5 bases). V lost 4 bases to trimming and J lost 3 bases, with 15 bases between them. This CDR3 region has 16 residues. Germline V CDR1 and CDR2: MNHEY, SVGAGI. The CDR3 is CASSLAGEFDTGELFF. The DNA of the CDR3 is TGTGCCAGCAGTTTGGCGGGCGAATTTGACACCGGGGAGCTGTTTTTT.

The genes are TRBV7-2 and TRBJ1-4, with TRBD1 as a possible D gene (6 bases). The CDR3 is 18 residues long. CDR1 is SGHTA and CDR2 is FQGNSA in the germline V gene. The germline V and J ends were trimmed by 1 base and 0 bases, with 15 bases remaining between them. Here the CDR3 DNA reads TGTGCCAGCAGCTTAGGACAGGTGTTACAGCCAACTAATGAAAAACTGTTTTTT. This gives the protein CASSLGQVLQPTNEKLFF. The full variable domain, completed using reference TRBV7-2 and TRBJ1-4, is GAGVSQSPSNKVTEKGKDVELRCDPISGHTALYWYRQSLGQGLEFLIYFQGNSAPDKSGLPSDRFSAERTGGSVSTLTIQRTQQEDSAVYLCASSLGQVLQPTNEKLFFGSGTQLSVL.

DNA for the CDR3: TGTGCCAGCAGAGCTGGGACTAGCGGGAGCGGGGAGCAGTTCTTC. The encoded protein is CASRAGTSGSGEQFF. The gene calls are TRBV6-1 and TRBJ2-1; TRBD2 aligns across 14 bases. The V gene end was trimmed by 6 bases and the J gene end by 10 bases; junction bases not matched to a gene: 8. Germline V gives CDR1 MNHNS, CDR2 SASEGT. The CDR3 loop spans 15 amino acids.

This clone was observed once. The rearrangement uses TRBV4-2 and TRBJ1-5; D not resolved. CDR3 length equals 16 residues. CDR1 and CDR2 from the germline V gene are LGHNA and YNFKEQ. The V gene lost 2 bases and the J gene lost 1 base, with 12 bases spanning the gap. CDR3 residues: CASSQSAGISNQPQHF. The CDR3 bases are TGTGCCAGCAGCCAATCTGCGGGTATCAGCAATCAGCCCCAGCATTTT.

The rearrangement uses TRBV5-6 and TRBJ2-2; TRBD2 matches at 8 bases. Trimming at V came to 1 base and at J to 6 bases, leaving 5 bases not matched to a gene. Per the germline V gene, CDR1 is SGHDT and CDR2 is YYEEEE. The CDR3 is made up of 15 amino acids. The CDR3 sequence: CASSLRAGVAGELFF. The CDR3 DNA is TGTGCCAGCAGCTTGAGAGCGGGGGTGGCCGGGGAGCTGTTTTTT. Looking up the rest from reference TRBV5-6 and TRBJ2-2 gives the full variable domain: DAGVTQSPTHLIKTRGQQVTLRCSPKSGHDTVSWYQQALGQGPQFIFQYYEEEERQRGNFPDRFSGHQFPNYSSELNVNALLLGDSALYLCASSLRAGVAGELFFGEGSRLTVL.

This chain links TRBV4-1 with TRBJ2-2, with D possibly being TRBD1 (6 bases). The CDR3 is 17 amino acids. Per germline, CDR1 MGHRA and CDR2 YSYEKL. V gave up 1 base and J gave up 4 bases, with 16 bases separating them. The CDR3 loop reads CASSQGAARGGTGELFF. DNA of the CDR3: TGCGCCAGCAGCCAAGGCGCTGCGAGAGGGGGCACCGGGGAGCTGTTTTTT.

This clone showed up just once. The chain recombines TRBV19 with TRBJ1-5; D not resolved. CDR1 is LNHDA and CDR2 is SQIVND in the germline V gene (reference sequence). The V and J ends lost 5 bases and 3 bases respectively, with 5 bases between them. This CDR3 has 12 amino acids. CDR3 nucleotides: TGTGCCAGTAGTGCCTACAATCAGCCCCAGCATTTT. It is translated as CASSAYNQPQHF.